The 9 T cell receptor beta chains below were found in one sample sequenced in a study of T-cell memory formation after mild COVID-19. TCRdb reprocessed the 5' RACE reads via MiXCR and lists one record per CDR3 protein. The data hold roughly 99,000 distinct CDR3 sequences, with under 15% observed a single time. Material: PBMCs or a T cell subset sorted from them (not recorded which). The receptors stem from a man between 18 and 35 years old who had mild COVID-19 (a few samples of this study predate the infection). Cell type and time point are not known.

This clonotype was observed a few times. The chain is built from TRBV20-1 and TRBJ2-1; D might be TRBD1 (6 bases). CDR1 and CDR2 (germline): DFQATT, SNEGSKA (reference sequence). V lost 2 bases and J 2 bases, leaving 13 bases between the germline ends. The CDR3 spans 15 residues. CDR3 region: CSARQGSRPYNEQFF. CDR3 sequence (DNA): TGCAGTGCTAGACAGGGGTCCCGACCCTACAATGAGCAGTTCTTC.

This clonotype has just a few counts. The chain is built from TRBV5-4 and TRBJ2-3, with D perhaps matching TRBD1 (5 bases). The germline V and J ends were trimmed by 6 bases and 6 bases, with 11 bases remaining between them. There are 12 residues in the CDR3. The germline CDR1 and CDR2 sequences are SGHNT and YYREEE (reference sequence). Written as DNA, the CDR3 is TGTGCCAGCAAAACAGGTACCGATACGCAGTATTTT. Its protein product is CASKTGTDTQYF.

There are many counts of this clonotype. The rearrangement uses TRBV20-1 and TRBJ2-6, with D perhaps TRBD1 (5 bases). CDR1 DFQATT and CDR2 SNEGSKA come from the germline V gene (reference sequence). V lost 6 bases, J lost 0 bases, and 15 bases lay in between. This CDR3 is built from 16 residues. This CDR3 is CSASRTGISGANVLTF. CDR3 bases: TGCAGTGCCAGCCGAACAGGTATCTCTGGGGCCAACGTCCTGACTTTC.

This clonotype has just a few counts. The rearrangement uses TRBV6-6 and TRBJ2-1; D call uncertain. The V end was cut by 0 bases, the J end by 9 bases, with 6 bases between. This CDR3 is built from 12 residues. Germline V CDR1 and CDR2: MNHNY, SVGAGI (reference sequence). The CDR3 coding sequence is TGTGCCAGCAGTTACTCGAGCCCTGAGCAGTTCTTC. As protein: CASSYSSPEQFF.

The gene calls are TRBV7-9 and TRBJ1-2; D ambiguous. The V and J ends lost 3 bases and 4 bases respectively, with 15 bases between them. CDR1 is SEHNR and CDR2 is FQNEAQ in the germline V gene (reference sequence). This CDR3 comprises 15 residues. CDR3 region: CASSFSGAPGYGYTF. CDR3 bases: TGTGCCAGCAGCTTTTCGGGCGCGCCAGGCTATGGCTACACCTTC.

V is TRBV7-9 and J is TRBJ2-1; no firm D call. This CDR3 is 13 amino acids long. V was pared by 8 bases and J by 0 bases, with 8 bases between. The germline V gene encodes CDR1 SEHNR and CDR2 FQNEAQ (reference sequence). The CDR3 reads CASGVPSYNEQFF. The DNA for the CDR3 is TGTGCCAGCGGAGTCCCCTCCTACAATGAGCAGTTCTTC.

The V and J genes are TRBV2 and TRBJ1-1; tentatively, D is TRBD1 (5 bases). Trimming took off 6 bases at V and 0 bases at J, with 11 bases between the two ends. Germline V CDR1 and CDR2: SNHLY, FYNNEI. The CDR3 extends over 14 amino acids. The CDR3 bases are TGTGCCAGCAGCCAGACAGCTCTGAACACTGAAGCTTTCTTT. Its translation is CASSQTALNTEAFF.

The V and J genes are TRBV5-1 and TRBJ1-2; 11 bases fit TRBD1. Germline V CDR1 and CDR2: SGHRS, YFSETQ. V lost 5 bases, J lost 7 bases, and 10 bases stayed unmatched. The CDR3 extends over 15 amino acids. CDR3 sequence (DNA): TGCGCCAGCAGTACTTGGACAGGGGGCGGGCGTGGCTACACCTTC. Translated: CASSTWTGGGRGYTF.

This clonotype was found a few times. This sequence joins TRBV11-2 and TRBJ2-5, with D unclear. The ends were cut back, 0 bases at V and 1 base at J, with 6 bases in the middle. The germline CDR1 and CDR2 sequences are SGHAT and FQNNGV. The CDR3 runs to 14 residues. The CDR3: CASSLEWVQETQYF. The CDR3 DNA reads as TGTGCCAGCAGCTTAGAGTGGGTCCAAGAGACCCAGTACTTC. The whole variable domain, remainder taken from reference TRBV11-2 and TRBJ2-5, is EAGVAQSPRYKIIEKRQSVAFWCNPISGHATLYWYQQILGQGPKLLIQFQNNGVVDDSQLPKDRFSAERLKGVDSTLKIQPAKLEDSAVYLCASSLEWVQETQYFGPGTRLLVL.